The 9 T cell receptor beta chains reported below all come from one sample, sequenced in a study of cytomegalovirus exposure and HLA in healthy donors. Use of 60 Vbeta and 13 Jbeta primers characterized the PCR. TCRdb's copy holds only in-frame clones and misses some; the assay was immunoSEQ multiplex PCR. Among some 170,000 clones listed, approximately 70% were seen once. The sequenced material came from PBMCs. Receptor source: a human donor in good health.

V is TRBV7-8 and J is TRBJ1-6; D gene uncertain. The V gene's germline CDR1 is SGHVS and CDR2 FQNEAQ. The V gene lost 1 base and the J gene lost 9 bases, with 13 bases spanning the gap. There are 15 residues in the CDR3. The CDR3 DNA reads TGTGCCAGCAGCTTAGGCCTAGGGAGGAGTTCACCCCTCCACTTT. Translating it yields CASSLGLGRSSPLHF.

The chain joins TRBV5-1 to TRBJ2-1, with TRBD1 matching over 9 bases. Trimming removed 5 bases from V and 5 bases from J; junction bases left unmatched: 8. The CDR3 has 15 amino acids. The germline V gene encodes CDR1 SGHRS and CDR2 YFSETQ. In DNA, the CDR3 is TGCGCCAGCAGACCACAGGGGGCAGCCCACAATGAGCAGTTCTTC. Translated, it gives CASRPQGAAHNEQFF.

CDR3 bases: TGTGCCAGCAGTTACTCCGGCAGGGGCTCCTACGAGCAGTACTTC. Translated, it gives CASSYSGRGSYEQYF. The chain carries TRBV6-5 and TRBJ2-7; perhaps TRBD1 as D (6 bases). Trimming cost V 0 bases and J 0 bases, with 9 bases left between them. The CDR3 length is 15 residues. CDR1 MNHEY and CDR2 SVGAGI come from the germline V gene.

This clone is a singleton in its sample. The CDR3 loop reads CASQQVGDEQYF. Here the CDR3 DNA reads TGTGCCAGCCAGCAAGTAGGGGACGAGCAGTACTTC. The chain carries TRBV5-4 and TRBJ2-7, with a possible D match to TRBD1 (5 bases). CDR3 length equals 12 residues. Germline V CDR1 and CDR2: SGHNT, YYREEE (reference sequence). Trimming took 7 bases from V and 5 from J, leaving 13 bases between them.

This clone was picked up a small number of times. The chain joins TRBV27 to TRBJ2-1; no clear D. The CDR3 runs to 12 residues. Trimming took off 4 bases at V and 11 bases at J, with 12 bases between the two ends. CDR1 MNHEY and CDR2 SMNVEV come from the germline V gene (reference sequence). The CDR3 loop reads CASSSNSLKQFF. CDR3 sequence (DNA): TGTGCCAGCAGTTCTAACAGCCTCAAGCAGTTCTTC.

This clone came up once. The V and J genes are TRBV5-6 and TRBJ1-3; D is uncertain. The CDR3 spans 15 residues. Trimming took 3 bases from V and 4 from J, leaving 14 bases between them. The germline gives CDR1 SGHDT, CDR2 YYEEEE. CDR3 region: CASSSLSSEGNTIYF. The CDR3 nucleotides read TGTGCCAGCAGCTCTCTCTCTTCGGAGGGAAACACCATATATTTT.

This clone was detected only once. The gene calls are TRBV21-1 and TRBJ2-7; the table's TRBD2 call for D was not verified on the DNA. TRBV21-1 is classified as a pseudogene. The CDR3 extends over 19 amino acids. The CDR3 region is CASSKDEKSRSDGVYEQYF. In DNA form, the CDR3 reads TGTGCCAGCAGCAAAGATGAGAAAAGCCGCTCAGACGGAGTCTACGAGCAGTACTTC.

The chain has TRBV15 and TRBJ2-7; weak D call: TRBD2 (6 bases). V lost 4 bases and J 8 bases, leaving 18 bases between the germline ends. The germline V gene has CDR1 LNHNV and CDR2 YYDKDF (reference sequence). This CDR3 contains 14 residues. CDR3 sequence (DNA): TGTGCCACCAGCAAAAGGACGGGACTGGACAAGCAGTACTTC. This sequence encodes CATSKRTGLDKQYF.

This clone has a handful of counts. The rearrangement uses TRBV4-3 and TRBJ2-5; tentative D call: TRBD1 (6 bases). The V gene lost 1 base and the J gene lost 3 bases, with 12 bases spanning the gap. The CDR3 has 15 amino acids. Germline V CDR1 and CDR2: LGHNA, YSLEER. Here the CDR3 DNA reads TGCGCCAGCAGCCAAGCTGGGGGCAGAAAAGAGACCCAGTACTTC. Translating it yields CASSQAGGRKETQYF.